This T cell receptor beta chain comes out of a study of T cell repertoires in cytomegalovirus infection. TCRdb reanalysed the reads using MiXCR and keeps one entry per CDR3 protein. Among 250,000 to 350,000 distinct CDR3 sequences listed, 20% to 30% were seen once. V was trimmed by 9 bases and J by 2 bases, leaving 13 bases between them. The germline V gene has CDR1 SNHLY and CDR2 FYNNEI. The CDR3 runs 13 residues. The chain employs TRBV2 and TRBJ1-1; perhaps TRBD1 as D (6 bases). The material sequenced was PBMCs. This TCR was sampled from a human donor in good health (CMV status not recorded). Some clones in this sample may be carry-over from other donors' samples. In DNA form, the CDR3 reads TGTGCCAGTGGGGGGCAATTAAACACTGAAGCTTTCTTT. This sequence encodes CASGGQLNTEAFF.